This T cell receptor (beta chain) was recovered during a study of cytomegalovirus exposure and HLA in healthy donors (TCRdb year 2017). Describing the broader study: According to a later analysis, the 120 or so validation repertoires were produced on the same platform as the 666 repertoires of the first cohort. The study aimed to test whether signatures of past pathogen exposure could be identified by cataloging public T cell receptors. Besides the first cohort of roughly 640 subjects, a separate validation cohort made up of around 120 different subjects was used. High-throughput TCR immunosequencing, statistical association of individual TCRs with disease status, and machine learning were combined to predict cytomegalovirus infection status.

This clone was observed at least ten times. No cognate antigen has been identified for it. No clone much larger than this one lies a single base away; base qualities are absent. Findings and caveats that apply to the study as a whole: The classifier was reported to diagnose cytomegalovirus status with high specificity and sensitivity in both the original and validation cohorts. In vitro tests confirmed that a few of the cytomegalovirus-associated TCR beta chains recognize cytomegalovirus antigens. The study listed 170 or so TCR beta chains as associated with cytomegalovirus. All 120 or so repertoires were used to score co-occurrence in the validation cohort in a later analysis, because that analysis had no HLA typing for the cohort. In a later analysis, TCRs clustered in the first cohort were found to also tend to co-occur in the 120 validation repertoires, with around 94% of cluster scores above 0. The authors suggested that the approach could potentially be extended to other disease states and immunological phenotypes. While some public TCRs were present in many individuals, most TCR sequences turned up only very rarely across donors.

Clipping removes 6 bases from V and 4 bases from J, with 3 as the unmatched junction base count. Based on the germline V gene, the CDR1 and CDR2 sequences are MRHNA and SNTAGT. Including cysteine and phenylalanine, the CDR3 has 15 amino acids. Only the CDR3 DNA is retained, 45 bases long and in frame from the first base. The donors were included in the validation cohort of roughly 130 subjects, a group kept apart from the approximately 700-subject first cohort. The library was prepared using the immunoSEQ multiplex PCR assay. On the authors' methods: A statistical classification framework was developed to diagnose cytomegalovirus status using the catalog of TCR beta chain sequences. TCRdb took this table from immuneACCESS and kept in-frame rearrangements with V and J called. Such tables lack part of the clones; where checked against another copy, unresolved V genes explain under half of the gap, and the rest is unexplained. V and J calls and clone size are given by that table; D and trimming were obtained from the DNA. A total of around 130,000 clones appear in this sample, about nine tenths of them only once. About 1.5% of the sample is taken by the ten largest.

The sequence was collected from a man aged 25 to 45 in good health and CMV-seronegative. The sequencing sample was made of PBMCs. The chain is encoded by TRBV6-4 joined to TRBJ2-3; TRBD2 agrees with 14 junctional bases. The nucleotides read TGTGCCAGCAGCGGGACTAGCGGGAGCTCAGATACGCAGTATTTT. It is translated as CASSGTSGSSDTQYF.